This entry concerns a single T cell receptor beta chain. In the study's own analysis: Cell counts per sample came from amplifying reference gene primers. The protocol was immunoSEQ multiplex PCR, while the TCRdb copy is restricted to in-frame clones and leaves out a portion. The DNA gave D and trimming, while V, J and clone size come from that table. The table has some 200,000 clones, roughly four fifths seen once. The data were taken from a study of blood T cell repertoires in COVID-19. Overall study: Whether acute or convalescent, the COVID-19 samples came from the United States, Italy and Spain. T cells, B-cell-depleted T cells, or PBMCs provided the cDNA or gDNA that served as material.

The CDR3 extends over 16 amino acids. V was clipped by 4 bases and J by 3 bases, with 19 bases between them. Germline V CDR1 and CDR2: MDHEN, SYDVKM. This chain connects TRBV28 to TRBJ2-7, with D possibly TRBD2 on 5 matching bases. The sample taken for sequencing was peripheral blood. This clonotype originated in a woman aged 40 to 50 with acute or convalescent COVID-19. This CDR3 reads CASSSTGSPSLYEQYF. The CDR3 DNA reads TGTGCCAGCAGTTCTACGGGATCTCCCTCCCTCTACGAGCAGTACTTC.